The 8 T cell receptor beta chains below all came from one sample that was sequenced in a study of T cell responses to AZD1222 COVID-19 vaccine. Profiled with immunoSEQ multiplex PCR; TCRdb holds only in-frame clones, not every one. The sample lists 80,000 or so clones, around four fifths occurring once. The sequenced sample was peripheral blood, obtained on day 0 of AZD1222 vaccination. These receptors were taken from an adult in good health.

V gene TRBV6-6 combines with J gene TRBJ1-2; no clear D gene. V dropped 7 bases and J dropped 5 bases, with 8 bases sitting between them. The CDR3 extends over 11 amino acids. The germline CDR1 and CDR2 sequences are MNHNY and SVGAGI (reference sequence). CDR3 residues: CASKGQYGYTF. The CDR3 region has the DNA TGTGCCAGCAAAGGGCAGTATGGCTACACCTTC.

The sample holds one count of this clone. In DNA form, the CDR3 reads TGCGCCAGCAGCCAAGTAGCAGGGAACTATGGCTACACCTTC. It codes for CASSQVAGNYGYTF. The J gene is TRBJ1-2, the V gene TRBV4-1; TRBD1 might be the D (5 bases). V was trimmed by 1 base and J by 2 bases, leaving 8 bases between them. The CDR3 length is 14 residues. Per germline, CDR1 MGHRA and CDR2 YSYEKL.

The chain uses TRBV2 and TRBJ1-2; D gene ambiguous. V was shortened by 6 bases and J by 4 bases, with 6 bases between the two germline ends. The CDR3 length is 11 residues. Germline values: CDR1 SNHLY, CDR2 FYNNEI. The CDR3 loop is CASSDSYGYTF. The CDR3 nucleotides are TGTGCCAGCAGCGACTCCTATGGCTACACCTTC.

The J gene is TRBJ1-1, the V gene TRBV7-2, with D hard to call. The V and J ends lost 5 bases and 1 base respectively, with 5 bases between them. Looked up from germline, CDR1 is SGHTA and CDR2 is FQGNSA. This CDR3 has 12 amino acids. The CDR3 spells CASSARNTEAFF. CDR3 in DNA: TGTGCCAGCAGCGCTCGGAACACTGAAGCTTTCTTT.

The chain links TRBV5-6 to TRBJ2-5; D could derive from TRBD1 or TRBD2 (7 bases each). The CDR3 is 15 residues long. V was pared by 4 bases and J by 2 bases, with 15 bases between. Germline CDR1 reads SGHDT; CDR2 reads YYEEEE. The CDR3 DNA is TGTGCCAGCAGCGGGGACCAGGGGGGGCAAGAGACCCAGTACTTC. Its protein is CASSGDQGGQETQYF.

This chain links TRBV7-3 with TRBJ2-2, with TRBD2 identical over 9 bases. The junction had 4 bases not matched to a gene; V was cut back by 6 bases and J by 2 bases. The CDR3 is made up of 15 amino acids. Germline V CDR1 and CDR2: SGHTA, FQGTGA. Here the CDR3 reads CASSSGGLNTGELFF. DNA of the CDR3: TGTGCCAGCAGTAGCGGGGGCCTAAACACCGGGGAGCTGTTTTTT.

The V call is TRBV2, the J call TRBJ1-2; 7 bases match TRBD1. The germline gives CDR1 SNHLY, CDR2 FYNNEI. The CDR3 extends over 15 amino acids. Unmatched junction bases numbered 7, after V lost 0 bases and J lost 6 bases. The CDR3 is CASSEAHRGSDGYTF. The CDR3 DNA sequence: TGTGCCAGCAGTGAAGCCCACAGGGGCTCAGATGGCTACACCTTC.

The V gene is TRBV7-2, the J gene TRBJ2-3; D possibly corresponds to TRBD1 (5 bases). Trimming took off 2 bases at V and 0 bases at J, with 12 bases between the two ends. The germline gives CDR1 SGHTA, CDR2 FQGNSA. The CDR3 spans 16 residues. The CDR3 nucleotides are TGTGCCAGCAGCTTATACAGGTTCTCTAGCACAGATACGCAGTATTTT. This gives the protein CASSLYRFSSTDTQYF. Filled out from reference TRBV7-2 and TRBJ2-3, the complete variable domain reads GAGVSQSPSNKVTEKGKDVELRCDPISGHTALYWYRQSLGQGLEFLIYFQGNSAPDKSGLPSDRFSAERTGGSVSTLTIQRTQQEDSAVYLCASSLYRFSSTDTQYFGPGTRLTVL.